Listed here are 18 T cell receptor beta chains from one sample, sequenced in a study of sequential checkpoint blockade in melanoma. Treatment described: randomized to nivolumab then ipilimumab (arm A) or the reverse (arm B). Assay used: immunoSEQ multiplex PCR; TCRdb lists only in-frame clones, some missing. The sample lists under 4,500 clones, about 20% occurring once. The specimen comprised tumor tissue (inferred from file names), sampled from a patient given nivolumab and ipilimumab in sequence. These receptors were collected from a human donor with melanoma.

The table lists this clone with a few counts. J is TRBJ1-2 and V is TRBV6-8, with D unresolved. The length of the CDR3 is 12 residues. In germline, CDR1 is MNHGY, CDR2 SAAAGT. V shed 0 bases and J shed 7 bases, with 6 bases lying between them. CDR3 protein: CASSYSTSGYTF. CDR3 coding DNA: TGTGCCAGCAGTTACTCGACAAGTGGCTACACCTTC.

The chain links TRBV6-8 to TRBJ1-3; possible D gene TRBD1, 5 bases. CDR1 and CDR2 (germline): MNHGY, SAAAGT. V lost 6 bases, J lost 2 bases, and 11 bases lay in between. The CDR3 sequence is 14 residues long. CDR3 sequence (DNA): TGTGCCAGCAGACGTGGGGGGGCTGGAAACACCATATATTTT. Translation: CASRRGGAGNTIYF.

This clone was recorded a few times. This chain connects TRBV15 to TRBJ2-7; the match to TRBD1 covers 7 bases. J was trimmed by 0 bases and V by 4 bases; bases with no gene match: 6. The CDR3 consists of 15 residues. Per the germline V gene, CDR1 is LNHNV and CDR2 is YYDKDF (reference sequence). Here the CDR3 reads CATSIHSGGSYEQYF. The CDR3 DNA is TGTGCCACCAGCATCCATTCAGGGGGCTCCTACGAGCAGTACTTC. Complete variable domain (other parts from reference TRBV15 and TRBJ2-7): DAMVIQNPRYQVTQFGKPVTLSCSQTLNHNVMYWYQQKSSQAPKLLFHYYDKDFNNEADTPDNFQSRRPNTSFCFLDIRSPGLGDTAMYLCATSIHSGGSYEQYFGPGTRLTVT.

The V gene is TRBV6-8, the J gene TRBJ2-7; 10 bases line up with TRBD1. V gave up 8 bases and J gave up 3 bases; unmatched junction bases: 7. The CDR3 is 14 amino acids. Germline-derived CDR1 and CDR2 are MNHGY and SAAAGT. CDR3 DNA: TGTGCCAGCGGGGAGGACAGGGGGGGCTACGAGCAGTACTTC. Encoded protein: CASGEDRGGYEQYF.

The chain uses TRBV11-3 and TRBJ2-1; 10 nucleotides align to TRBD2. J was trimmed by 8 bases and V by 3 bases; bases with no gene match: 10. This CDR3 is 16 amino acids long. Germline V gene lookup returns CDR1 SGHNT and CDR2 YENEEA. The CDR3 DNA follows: TGTGCCAGCAGCTTGAGCGGGGGGGGCGGTAGATATGAGCAGTTCTTC. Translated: CASSLSGGGGRYEQFF.

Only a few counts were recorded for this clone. DNA of the CDR3: TGTGCCAGCAGCCCTCGGGGACACCCACACGGGGAGCTGTTTTTT. This gives the protein CASSPRGHPHGELFF. The V and J genes are TRBV28 and TRBJ2-2; D is possibly TRBD1 (6 bases). The CDR3 has 15 amino acids. Trimming took 6 bases from V and 7 from J, leaving 18 bases between them. CDR1 is MDHEN and CDR2 is SYDVKM in the germline V gene.

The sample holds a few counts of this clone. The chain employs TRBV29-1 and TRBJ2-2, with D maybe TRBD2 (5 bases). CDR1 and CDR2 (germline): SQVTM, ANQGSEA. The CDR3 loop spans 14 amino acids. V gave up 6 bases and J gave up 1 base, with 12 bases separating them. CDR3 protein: CSVSSKGNTGELFF. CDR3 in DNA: TGCAGCGTCTCTAGCAAGGGGAACACCGGGGAGCTGTTTTTT.

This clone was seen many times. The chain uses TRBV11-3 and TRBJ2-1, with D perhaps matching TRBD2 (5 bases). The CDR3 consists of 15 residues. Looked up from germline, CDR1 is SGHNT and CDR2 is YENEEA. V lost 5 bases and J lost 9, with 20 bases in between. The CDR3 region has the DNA TGTGCCAGCAGCCCCGGGGAGCACCAACGGAGTGAGCAGTTCTTC. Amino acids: CASSPGEHQRSEQFF. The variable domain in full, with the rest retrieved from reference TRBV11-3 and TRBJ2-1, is EAGVVQSPRYKIIEKKQPVAFWCNPISGHNTLYWYLQNLGQGPELLIRYENEEAVDDSQLPKDRFSAERLKGVDSTLKIQPAELGDSAVYLCASSPGEHQRSEQFFGPGTRLTVL.

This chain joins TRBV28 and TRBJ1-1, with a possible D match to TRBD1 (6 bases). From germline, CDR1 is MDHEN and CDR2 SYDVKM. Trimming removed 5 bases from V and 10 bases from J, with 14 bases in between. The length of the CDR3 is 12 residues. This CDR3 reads CASSLTQGGAFF. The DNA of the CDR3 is TGTGCCAGCAGTCTGACACAGGGAGGAGCTTTCTTT.

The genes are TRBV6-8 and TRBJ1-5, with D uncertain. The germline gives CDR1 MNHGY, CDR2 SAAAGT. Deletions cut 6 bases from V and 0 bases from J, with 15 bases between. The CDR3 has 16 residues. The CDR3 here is CASRGGHNYSNQPQHF. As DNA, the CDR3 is TGTGCCAGCAGGGGAGGGCACAATTATAGCAATCAGCCCCAGCATTTT.

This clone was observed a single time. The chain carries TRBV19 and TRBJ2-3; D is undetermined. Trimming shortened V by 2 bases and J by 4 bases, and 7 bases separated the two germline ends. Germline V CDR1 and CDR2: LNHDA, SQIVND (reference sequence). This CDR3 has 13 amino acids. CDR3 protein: CASSISPSDTQYF. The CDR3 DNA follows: TGTGCCAGTAGTATAAGTCCGTCAGATACGCAGTATTTT.

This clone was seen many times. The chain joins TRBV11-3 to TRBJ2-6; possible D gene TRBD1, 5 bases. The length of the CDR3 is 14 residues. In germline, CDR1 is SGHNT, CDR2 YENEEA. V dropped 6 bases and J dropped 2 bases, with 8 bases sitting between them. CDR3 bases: TGTGCCAGCAGAGGGGCAACTGGGGCCAACGTCCTGACTTTC. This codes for CASRGATGANVLTF. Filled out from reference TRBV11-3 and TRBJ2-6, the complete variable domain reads EAGVVQSPRYKIIEKKQPVAFWCNPISGHNTLYWYLQNLGQGPELLIRYENEEAVDDSQLPKDRFSAERLKGVDSTLKIQPAELGDSAVYLCASRGATGANVLTFGAGSRLTVL.

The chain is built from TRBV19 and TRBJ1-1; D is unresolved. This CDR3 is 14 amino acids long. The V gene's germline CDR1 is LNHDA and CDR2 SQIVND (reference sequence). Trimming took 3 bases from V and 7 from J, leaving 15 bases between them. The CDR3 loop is CASSMYGEFREAFF. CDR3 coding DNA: TGTGCCAGTAGTATGTATGGTGAATTTCGTGAAGCTTTCTTT. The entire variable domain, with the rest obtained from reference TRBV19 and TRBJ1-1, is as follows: DGGITQSPKYLFRKEGQNVTLSCEQNLNHDAMYWYRQDPGQGLRLIYYSQIVNDFQKGDIAEGYSVSREKKESFPLTVTSAQKNPTAFYLCASSMYGEFREAFFGQGTRLTVV.

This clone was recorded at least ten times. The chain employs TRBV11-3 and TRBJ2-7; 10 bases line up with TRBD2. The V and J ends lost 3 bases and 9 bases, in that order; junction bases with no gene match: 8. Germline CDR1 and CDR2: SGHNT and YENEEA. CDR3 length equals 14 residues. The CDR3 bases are TGTGCCAGCAGCTTGGAGGCTAGCGGGGGCGTGCAGTACTTC. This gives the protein CASSLEASGGVQYF. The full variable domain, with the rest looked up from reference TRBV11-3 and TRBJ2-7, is EAGVVQSPRYKIIEKKQPVAFWCNPISGHNTLYWYLQNLGQGPELLIRYENEEAVDDSQLPKDRFSAERLKGVDSTLKIQPAELGDSAVYLCASSLEASGGVQYFGPGTRLTVT.

In DNA, the CDR3 is TGTGCCAGCAGTTACGCTCTGGACACCATATATTTT. Its translation is CASSYALDTIYF. The gene calls are TRBV6-8 and TRBJ1-3; no definite D call. Germline V gene data show CDR1 as MNHGY and CDR2 as SAAAGT. The CDR3 totals 12 residues. V lost 2 bases, J lost 8 bases, and 7 bases lay in between.

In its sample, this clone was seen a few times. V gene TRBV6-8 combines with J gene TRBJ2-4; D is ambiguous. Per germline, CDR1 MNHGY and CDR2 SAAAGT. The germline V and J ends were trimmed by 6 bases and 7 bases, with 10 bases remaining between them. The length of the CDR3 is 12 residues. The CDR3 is CASSPIGNIQYF. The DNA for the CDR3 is TGTGCCAGCAGCCCTATAGGGAACATTCAGTACTTC.

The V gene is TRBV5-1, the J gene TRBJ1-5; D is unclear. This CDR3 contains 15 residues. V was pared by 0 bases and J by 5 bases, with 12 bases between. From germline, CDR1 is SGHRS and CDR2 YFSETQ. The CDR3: CASSLVPGFDQPQHF. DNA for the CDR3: TGCGCCAGCAGCTTGGTCCCAGGATTTGATCAGCCCCAGCATTTT.

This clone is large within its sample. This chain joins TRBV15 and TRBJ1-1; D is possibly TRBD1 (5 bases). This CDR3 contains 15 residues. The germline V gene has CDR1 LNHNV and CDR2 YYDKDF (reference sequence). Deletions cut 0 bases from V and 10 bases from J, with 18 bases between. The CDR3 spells CATSRDHRRLIVAFF. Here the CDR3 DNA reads TGTGCCACCAGCAGAGATCACAGGAGGCTTATAGTAGCTTTCTTT.